Listed below are T cell receptor beta chains from one sample, sequenced in a study of tumor and adjacent non-tumor tissue in lung cancer. TCRdb itself ran the multiplex PCR reads through MiXCR, one entry per CDR3 protein. The table has under 150,000 distinct CDR3 sequences, approximately 72% seen once. The sample was lung tumor tissue. The receptors here all came from a man aged 60-69 years with small cell lung cancer. Both conserved end residues are part of each CDR3. D genes are given only for firm matches. Not every row has a clone size; where given, it reads once, few, many or a size class.

clone size	V gene	J gene	D gene	CDR3 DNA	CDR3 protein
-	TRBV4-2	TRBJ2-1	TRBD2	TGTGCCAGCAGCCAAGTCAGCGGGAAAGGGGTCGATGAGCAGTTATTC	CASSQVSGKGVDEQLF
few	TRBV20-1	TRBJ2-1	-	TGCAGTGCATCTAATAGCGGTGTAAACAATGAGCAGTTCTTC	CSASNSGVNNEQFF
-	TRBV28	TRBJ2-3	-	TGTGCCAGCAGTTTATTCATGGAGGATAGGCAGTATTTT	CASSLFMEDRQYF
-	TRBV5-5	TRBJ2-3	TRBD1	TGTGCCAGCAGTGGAGGACAGGACACAGATACGCAGTATTTT	CASSGGQDTDTQYF
many	TRBV12-3/TRBV12-4	TRBJ2-5	-	TGTGCCAGCAGTTTAGGGGGGAACCAAGAGACCCAGTACTTC	CASSLGGNQETQYF
-	TRBV12-3/TRBV12-4	TRBJ2-7	-	TGTGCCAGCAGTCTACCACCTCACGAGCAGTACTTC	CASSLPPHEQYF
-	TRBV5-6	TRBJ2-3	-	TGTGCCAGCAGCTCGTCGAAGGGCACAGATACGCAGTATTTT	CASSSSKGTDTQYF
-	TRBV6-5	TRBJ1-6	-	TGTGCCAGCAATGGTGCCAGTGATTCACCCCTCCACTTT	CASNGASDSPLHF
-	TRBV4-1	TRBJ2-1	-	TGCGCCAGCAGCCAAGGGACTGCCGCATCCTACGACGAGCAGTTCTTC	CASSQGTAASYDEQFF
many	TRBV20-1	TRBJ2-5	TRBD2	TGCAGTGCTAAGGAACTAGCGGACCAAGAGACCCAGTACTTC	CSAKELADQETQYF
few	TRBV2	TRBJ2-3	TRBD2	TGTGCCAGCAGCGCTAGCGGGAAAGCAGATACGCAGTATTTT	CASSASGKADTQYF
many	TRBV5-4	TRBJ1-2	-	TGTGCCAGCAGCTTGGAGGCAATAGCTAACTATGGCTACACCTTC	CASSLEAIANYGYTF
-	TRBV20-1	TRBJ2-7	TRBD1	TGCAGTTCTATAGGACAGGGGGGCTCCTACGAGCAGTACTTC	CSSIGQGGSYEQYF
-	TRBV6-1	TRBJ1-1	-	TGTGCCGGCAGTGGACTGATGAGTACTGAAGCTTTCTTT	CAGSGLMSTEAFF
-	TRBV28	TRBJ2-7	-	TGTGCCAGCAGTTTAGTGTACTTCTCCTACGAGCAGTACTTC	CASSLVYFSYEQYF
-	TRBV20-1	TRBJ2-4	-	TGCAGTGCTAGATACGGACGAAAAAACATTCAGTACTTC	CSARYGRKNIQYF
-	TRBV11-2	TRBJ1-1	-	TGTGCCAGCAGCTTATACTCACAGTGGAAGGCTTTCTTT	CASSLYSQWKAFF
-	TRBV12-3/TRBV12-4	TRBJ1-5	-	TGTGCTAGCTGTCGGACGGCCCCGAATCAGCCCCAGCATTTT	CASCRTAPNQPQHF
-	TRBV29-1	TRBJ2-5	TRBD1	TGCAGCGTTTGGACAGGCGTACGGGAGACCCAGTACTTC	CSVWTGVRETQYF
once	TRBV29-1	TRBJ2-1	-	TGCAGCGTTGTTGGACTCGGGGAGACCCAGTTCTTC	CSVVGLGETQFF
-	TRBV2	TRBJ2-1	-	TGTGCCAGCAGACGTATGCTCTCTGAGAGCGGGTTAGGGCACAATGAGCAGTTCTTC	CASRRMLSESGLGHNEQFF
-	TRBV5-1	TRBJ2-2	TRBD1	TGCGCCAGCAGCTTCTACAGGGGACCCACCGGGGAGCTGTTTTTT	CASSFYRGPTGELFF
many	TRBV5-1	TRBJ2-3	TRBD2	TGCGCCAGCAGCCAGGGACTAGCGGGCTCTAGCACAGATACGCAGTATTTT	CASSQGLAGSSTDTQYF
few	TRBV24-1	TRBJ2-5	TRBD1	TGTGCCACCAGTGAACGGGCAGGGGGTTTCGAGACCCAGTACTTC	CATSERAGGFETQYF
-	TRBV11-2	TRBJ2-2	-	TGTGCCAGCAATTTATCCCCCACTGGGGAGCTGTTTTTT	CASNLSPTGELFF
-	TRBV11-2	TRBJ1-1	-	TGTGCCAATAGCTTAGAGGGGATTCACACTGAAGCTTTCTTT	CANSLEGIHTEAFF
-	TRBV12-3/TRBV12-4	TRBJ2-1	TRBD2	TGTGCCAGCAGTTTTGGTAGCGGGCGAGGGGCGCTACAGAATGAGCAGTTCTTC	CASSFGSGRGALQNEQFF
few	TRBV6-5	TRBJ1-6	-	TGTGCCAGCAGTTACAAACGGGCTAATTCACCCCTCCACTTT	CASSYKRANSPLHF